One sample yielded the 18 T cell receptor beta chains listed below, sequenced in a study of identical twins (dated by TCRdb to about 2016). The method was 5' RACE. Sequenced on an Illumina HiSeq 2000. TCRdb cleaned the public reads at Q25 with fastp, built clones with MiXCR and kept in-frame beta chains. One record per CDR3 amino acid sequence lists the most common genes and DNA. Within this sample are approximately 300,000 distinct CDR3 sequences, with around 9.7% of them counted one time only. The biggest ten clones account for 7% to 8.5% of the sample. The data also belong to a second study, concerning yellow fever vaccine responses in identical twins.

The sequenced material came from CD8+ T cells sorted from blood. The receptor source for this set is a young woman in good health.

This clonotype showed up just a few times. The J gene is TRBJ2-7, the V gene TRBV29-1; D perhaps matches TRBD1 (5 bases). The CDR3 extends over 14 amino acids. V was pared by 4 bases and J by 4 bases, with 17 bases between. In germline, CDR1 is SQVTM, CDR2 ANQGSEA. DNA for the CDR3: TGCAGCGTTGGGCGGCTTGGTGCAGGGTACGAGCAGTACTTC. Its translation: CSVGRLGAGYEQYF.

This clonotype was detected only a few times. This chain links TRBV7-9 with TRBJ2-7; D unclear. CDR1 is SEHNR, CDR2 FQNEAQ, per germline (reference sequence). The CDR3 totals 13 residues. V lost 5 bases and J 0 bases, leaving 8 bases between the germline ends. CDR3 sequence (DNA): TGTGCCAGCAGCATACCCAGCTCCTACGAGCAGTACTTC. This encodes CASSIPSSYEQYF.

This clonotype was observed many times. The chain uses TRBV10-2 and TRBJ2-7; D might be TRBD1 (6 bases). The CDR3 is 15 residues long. Per the germline V gene, CDR1 is WSHSY and CDR2 is SAAADI. V shed 7 bases and J shed 0 bases, with 16 bases lying between them. CDR3 loop: CASTVSGDISYEQYF. In DNA, the CDR3 is TGCGCCAGCACGGTCTCCGGGGACATCTCCTACGAGCAGTACTTC.

This clonotype was observed at least ten times. This rearrangement joins TRBV9 to TRBJ1-2, with D perhaps matching TRBD1 (5 bases). CDR1 is SGDLS and CDR2 is YYNGEE in the germline V gene. The CDR3 is made up of 13 amino acids. Trimming shortened V by 0 bases and J by 6 bases, and 9 bases separated the two germline ends. CDR3 coding DNA: TGTGCCAGCAGCGTAGGAGGGGTGGATGGCTACACCTTC. Its protein is CASSVGGVDGYTF.

Many counts were recorded for this clonotype. V gene TRBV9 combines with J gene TRBJ1-1; TRBD1 aligns across 7 bases. The CDR3 contains 16 residues. Trimming took 3 bases from V and 1 from J; bases not matched to a gene: 9. Germline values: CDR1 SGDLS, CDR2 YYNGEE. CDR3 loop: CASSADYRGSNTEAFF. CDR3 DNA: TGTGCCAGCAGCGCGGACTACAGGGGCTCGAACACTGAAGCTTTCTTT.

This clonotype has more than one count but fewer than ten. The chain joins TRBV10-3 to TRBJ2-1; 8 bases line up with TRBD2. Trimming removed 5 bases from V and 8 bases from J; junction bases left unmatched: 17. Looked up from germline, CDR1 is ENHRY and CDR2 is SYGVKD. The CDR3 covers 17 residues. The CDR3 DNA follows: TGTGCCATCAGTTCTAGGGGCGAGGGACTAGTGTTGGATGAGCAGTTCTTC. This sequence encodes CAISSRGEGLVLDEQFF.

Many counts were recorded for this clonotype. V gene TRBV4-3 combines with J gene TRBJ2-1, with a tentative D call TRBD2 (5 bases). This CDR3 has 13 residues. The ends were cut back, 1 base at V and 12 bases at J, with 13 bases in the middle. Germline-derived CDR1 and CDR2 are LGHNA and YSLEER. DNA for the CDR3: TGCGCCAGCAGCCAAGCTAGCCAGACTCCGCAGTTCTTC. Protein sequence: CASSQASQTPQFF.

The chain joins TRBV7-9 to TRBJ2-7; D gene ambiguous. The CDR3 length is 13 residues. Trimming took 5 bases from V and 2 from J, leaving 10 bases between them. CDR1 SEHNR and CDR2 FQNEAQ come from the germline V gene (reference sequence). Here the CDR3 DNA reads TGTGCCAGCAGCGACGCAAGAGCCTACGAGCAGTACTTC. Its protein is CASSDARAYEQYF. Filled out from reference TRBV7-9 and TRBJ2-7, the complete variable domain reads DTGVSQNPRHKITKRGQNVTFRCDPISEHNRLYWYRQTLGQGPEFLTYFQNEAQLEKSRLLSDRFSAERPKGSFSTLEIQRTEQGDSAMYLCASSDARAYEQYFGPGTRLTVT.

The chain is built from TRBV9 and TRBJ1-2, with D possibly matching TRBD1 (5 bases). The germline V and J ends were trimmed by 7 bases and 8 bases, with 15 bases remaining between them. Germline loops: CDR1 SGDLS, CDR2 YYNGEE. CDR3 size: 12 residues. The CDR3 here is CASWRGARGYTF. The CDR3, as DNA: TGTGCCAGCTGGCGGGGCGCAAGAGGCTACACCTTC.

The chain uses TRBV7-9 and TRBJ2-7; D may correspond to TRBD1 or TRBD2 (6 bases each). Trimming stripped 2 bases from V and 3 bases from J, with 20 bases between. Germline V lookup: CDR1 SEHNR, CDR2 FQNEAQ (reference sequence). The CDR3 loop spans 17 amino acids. The CDR3, as DNA: TGTGCCAGCAGCTTACCCCCGGGGGCCAATCTACTCTACGAGCAGTACTTC. Protein: CASSLPPGANLLYEQYF.

This clonotype has a handful of counts. This chain uses TRBV4-1 with TRBJ2-3; D might be TRBD1 (8 bases). This CDR3 contains 16 residues. Germline lookup yields CDR1 MGHRA and CDR2 YSYEKL. V gave up 0 bases and J gave up 3 bases, with 13 bases separating them. CDR3 sequence reads: CASSQEHRGGTDTQYF. CDR3 nucleotide sequence: TGCGCCAGCAGCCAAGAACACAGGGGGGGAACAGATACGCAGTATTTT.

This clonotype was seen more than once but under ten times. The rearrangement uses TRBV6-6 and TRBJ2-1, with D possibly TRBD2 on 6 matching bases. V lost 6 bases to trimming and J lost 12 bases, with 18 bases between them. CDR1 and CDR2 (germline): MNHNY, SVGAGI (reference sequence). The CDR3 covers 13 residues. DNA for the CDR3: TGTGCCAGCAGACTAGCAGACCGCAACTGGCAGTTCTTC. It codes for CASRLADRNWQFF.

The sample holds a few counts of this clonotype. J is TRBJ2-7 and V is TRBV20-1, with D uncertain. CDR1 and CDR2 (germline): DFQATT, SNEGSKA (reference sequence). The CDR3 loop spans 13 amino acids. The germline V and J ends were trimmed by 5 bases and 6 bases, with 17 bases remaining between them. As DNA, the CDR3 is TGCAGTGCTCTCGCTCATCCCGGTTTCGAGCAGTACTTC. Protein sequence: CSALAHPGFEQYF.

The V and J genes are TRBV7-3 and TRBJ2-3; 9 nucleotides line up with TRBD1. The CDR3 loop spans 20 amino acids. The junction had 19 bases not matched to a gene; V was cut back by 4 bases and J by 2 bases. The germline gives CDR1 SGHTA, CDR2 FQGTGA. The CDR3 region has the DNA TGTGCCAGCAGCTCTCCAAAATTCAACCATCGGACAGGGGACACAGATACGCAGTATTTT. Translated: CASSSPKFNHRTGDTDTQYF.

This clonotype was seen ten or more times. V usage is TRBV29-1 and J usage is TRBJ2-7; a weak D match, TRBD2 (5 bases). The CDR3 length is 11 residues. The ends were cut back, 4 bases at V and 6 bases at J, with 10 bases in the middle. The germline V gene has CDR1 SQVTM and CDR2 ANQGSEA. For the CDR3, the DNA is TGCAGCGTTGTATCCGGGGTCGAGCAGTACTTC. This encodes CSVVSGVEQYF.

This chain links TRBV12-3 or TRBV12-4 with TRBJ2-1, with D possibly matching TRBD2 (5 bases). V lost 7 bases and J 10 bases, leaving 11 bases between the germline ends. CDR3 length: 11 amino acids. The CDR3 DNA follows: TGTGCCAGCACCAACGGGAAGGAGCAGTTCTTC. Residues: CASTNGKEQFF.

This clonotype occurred a few times. The rearrangement uses TRBV2 and TRBJ2-2, with D maybe TRBD1 (6 bases). Per germline, CDR1 SNHLY and CDR2 FYNNEI. Trimming left V 5 bases short and J 4 bases short, with 17 bases between. The CDR3 is 16 amino acids. CDR3 coding DNA: TGTGCCAGCAGTCCGCCTGAGGGCAGGGGCACCGGGGAGCTGTTTTTT. Translation: CASSPPEGRGTGELFF.

The chain links TRBV2 to TRBJ1-6; a possible D gene is TRBD1 (6 bases). V was shortened by 6 bases and J by 8 bases, with 20 bases between the two germline ends. The CDR3 consists of 16 residues. From germline, CDR1 is SNHLY and CDR2 FYNNEI. This CDR3 reads CASSRQGTDSYSPLHF. CDR3 in DNA: TGTGCCAGCAGCCGCCAGGGGACCGACTCTTATTCACCCCTCCACTTT.